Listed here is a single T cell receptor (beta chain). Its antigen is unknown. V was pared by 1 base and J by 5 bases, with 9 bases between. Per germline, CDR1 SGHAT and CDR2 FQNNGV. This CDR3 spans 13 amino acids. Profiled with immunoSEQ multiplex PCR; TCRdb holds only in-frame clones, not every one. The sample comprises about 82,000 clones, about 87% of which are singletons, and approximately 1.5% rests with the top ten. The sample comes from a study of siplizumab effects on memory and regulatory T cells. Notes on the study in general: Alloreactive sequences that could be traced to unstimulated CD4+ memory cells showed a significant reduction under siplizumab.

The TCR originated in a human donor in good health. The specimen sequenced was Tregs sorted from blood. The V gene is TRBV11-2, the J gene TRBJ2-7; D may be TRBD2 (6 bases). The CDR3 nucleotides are TGTGCCAGCAGCTTAGTGGGACTTGACGAGCAGTACTTC. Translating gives CASSLVGLDEQYF.